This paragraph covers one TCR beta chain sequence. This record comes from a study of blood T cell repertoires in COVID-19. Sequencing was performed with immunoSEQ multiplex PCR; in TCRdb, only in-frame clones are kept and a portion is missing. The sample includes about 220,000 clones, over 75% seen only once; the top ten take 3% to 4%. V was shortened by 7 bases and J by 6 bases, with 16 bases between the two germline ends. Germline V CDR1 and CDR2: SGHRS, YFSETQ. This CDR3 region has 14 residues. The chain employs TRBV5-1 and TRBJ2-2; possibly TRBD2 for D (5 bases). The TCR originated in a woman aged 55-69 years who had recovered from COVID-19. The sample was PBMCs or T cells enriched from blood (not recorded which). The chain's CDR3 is CASADGLLAGELFF. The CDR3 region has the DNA TGCGCCAGCGCCGATGGACTCTTAGCCGGGGAGCTGTTTTTT.